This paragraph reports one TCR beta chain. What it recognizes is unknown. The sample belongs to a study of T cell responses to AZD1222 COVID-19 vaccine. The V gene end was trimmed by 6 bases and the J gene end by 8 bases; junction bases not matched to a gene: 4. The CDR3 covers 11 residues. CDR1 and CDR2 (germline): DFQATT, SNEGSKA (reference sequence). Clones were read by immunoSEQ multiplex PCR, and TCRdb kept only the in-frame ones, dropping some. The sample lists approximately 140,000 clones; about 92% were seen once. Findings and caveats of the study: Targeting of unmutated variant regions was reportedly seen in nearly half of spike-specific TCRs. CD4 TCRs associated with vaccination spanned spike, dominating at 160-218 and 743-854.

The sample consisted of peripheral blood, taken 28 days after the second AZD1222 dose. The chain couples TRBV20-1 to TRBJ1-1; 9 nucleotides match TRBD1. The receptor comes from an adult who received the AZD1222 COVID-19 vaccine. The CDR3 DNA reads TGCAGTGCAAGGACAGGGGCGGAAGCTTTCTTT. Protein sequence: CSARTGAEAFF.